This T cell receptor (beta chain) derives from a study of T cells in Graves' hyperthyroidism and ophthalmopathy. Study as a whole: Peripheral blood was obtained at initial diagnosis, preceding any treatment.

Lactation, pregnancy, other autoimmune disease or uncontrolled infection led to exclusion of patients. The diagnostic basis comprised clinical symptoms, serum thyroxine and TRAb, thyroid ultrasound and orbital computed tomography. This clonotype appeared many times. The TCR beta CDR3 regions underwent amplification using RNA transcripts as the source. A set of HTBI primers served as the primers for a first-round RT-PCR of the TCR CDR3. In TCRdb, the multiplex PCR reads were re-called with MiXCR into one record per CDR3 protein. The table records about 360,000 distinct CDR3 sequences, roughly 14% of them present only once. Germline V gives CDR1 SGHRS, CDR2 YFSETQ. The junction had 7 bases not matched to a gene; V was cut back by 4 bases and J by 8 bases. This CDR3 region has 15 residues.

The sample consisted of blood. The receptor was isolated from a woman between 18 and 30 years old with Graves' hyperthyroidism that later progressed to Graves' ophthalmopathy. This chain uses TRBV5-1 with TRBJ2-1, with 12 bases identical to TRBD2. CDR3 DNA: TGCGCCAGCAGCGCGACTAGCGGGAGTCTCGATGAGCAGTTCTTC. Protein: CASSATSGSLDEQFF.